These 27 T cell receptor beta chains share one sample of origin, sequenced in a study of blood T cell repertoires in COVID-19. Sequencing used immunoSEQ multiplex PCR; TCRdb keeps in-frame clones, though not all of them. Among approximately 250,000 clones listed, 84% were seen once. Sequenced sample: peripheral blood. These receptors were taken from a woman in her forties who had recovered from COVID-19.

On this clone itself: Mismatch with germline at one junction end may stem from a read error. The rearrangement uses TRBV9 and TRBJ2-1; 12 nucleotides match TRBD2. Germline lookup yields CDR1 SGDLS and CDR2 YYNGEE. The CDR3 has 20 amino acids. CDR3 region: CASSVGAGLAGFSLYHEQFF. As DNA, the CDR3 is TGTGCCAGCAGCGTCGGTGCCGGACTAGCGGGGTTCTCCCTCTACCATGAGCAGTTCTTC.

The CDR3 reads CASSTTGLRNQPQHF. Here the CDR3 DNA reads TGTGCCAGCAGTACGACGGGACTTAGGAATCAGCCCCAGCATTTT. V and J are TRBV2 and TRBJ1-5, with a weak D call TRBD1 (5 bases). Trimming took off 5 bases at V and 4 bases at J, with 15 bases between the two ends. The CDR3 consists of 15 residues. From germline, CDR1 is SNHLY and CDR2 FYNNEI.

The chain couples TRBV9 to TRBJ2-3; TRBD2 matches at 8 bases. The germline V gene encodes CDR1 SGDLS and CDR2 YYNGEE. The CDR3 is 15 residues long. V lost 2 bases to trimming and J lost 4 bases; unmatched junction nucleotides: 6. In DNA form, the CDR3 reads TGTGCCAGCAGCGTCAGGGGAGCGGGAGCAGATACGCAGTATTTT. Amino acids: CASSVRGAGADTQYF.

This chain connects TRBV28 to TRBJ2-2; 7 bases are shared with TRBD1. CDR3 size: 15 residues. Per the germline V gene, CDR1 is MDHEN and CDR2 is SYDVKM. Trimming took 6 bases from V and 6 from J; bases not matched to a gene: 10. The CDR3 protein is CASSQRQGSPGELFF. The CDR3 coding sequence is TGTGCCAGCAGCCAAAGACAGGGAAGCCCCGGGGAGCTGTTTTTT.

The rearrangement links TRBV7-9 to TRBJ1-3; a weak D match, TRBD1 (5 bases). The CDR3 is 16 residues long. Germline-derived CDR1 and CDR2 are SEHNR and FQNEAQ (reference sequence). V was cut by 3 bases and J by 0 bases, with 12 bases left in between. CDR3 sequence reads: CASSLLEQVSGNTIYF. CDR3 nucleotides: TGTGCCAGCAGCTTGCTTGAACAGGTCTCTGGAAACACCATATATTTT.

This clone was recorded once. The rearrangement uses TRBV7-9 and TRBJ1-4, with 7 bases lining up with TRBD1. CDR1 and CDR2 from the germline V gene are SEHNR and FQNEAQ (reference sequence). V trimming: 6 bases; J trimming: 4 bases; junction bases outside the gene matches: 8. This CDR3 comprises 15 residues. The CDR3 reads CASSHGQAINEKLFF. The CDR3 nucleotides read TGTGCCAGCAGTCATGGACAGGCGATTAATGAAAAACTGTTTTTT.

This chain joins TRBV15 and TRBJ2-3, with 11 nucleotides matching TRBD2. There are 16 residues in the CDR3. Unmatched junction bases numbered 8, after V lost 5 bases and J lost 4 bases. Germline V gene lookup returns CDR1 LNHNV and CDR2 YYDKDF (reference sequence). The CDR3 nucleotides are TGTGCCACCAGCCCAGAGATGGGACTAGCGGCAGATACGCAGTATTTT. Amino acid sequence: CATSPEMGLAADTQYF.

The chain uses TRBV7-9 and TRBJ2-7, with TRBD1 identical over 10 bases. V trimming: 1 base; J trimming: 6 bases; junction bases outside the gene matches: 6. The germline gives CDR1 SEHNR, CDR2 FQNEAQ (reference sequence). This CDR3 has 15 residues. This chain's CDR3 is CASSLVGQGIREQYF. The CDR3 nucleotides read TGTGCCAGCAGCTTAGTGGGACAGGGGATTCGCGAGCAGTACTTC.

This sequence joins TRBV24-1 and TRBJ2-7; D is possibly TRBD1 (6 bases). V was cut by 4 bases and J by 8 bases, with 11 bases left in between. The germline V gene has CDR1 KGHDR and CDR2 SFDVKD. The CDR3 sequence is 12 residues long. CDR3 sequence: CATSDPWGQQYF. CDR3 nucleotides: TGTGCCACCAGTGACCCGTGGGGGCAGCAGTACTTC.

The chain has TRBV7-9 and TRBJ1-1; perhaps TRBD1 as D (6 bases). The ends were cut back, 2 bases at V and 4 bases at J, with 14 bases in the middle. CDR1 and CDR2 (germline): SEHNR, FQNEAQ (reference sequence). The CDR3 spans 15 residues. The CDR3 reads CASSLIQGGGTEAFF. DNA for the CDR3: TGTGCCAGCAGCTTAATACAGGGAGGGGGCACTGAAGCTTTCTTT.

V is TRBV28 and J is TRBJ2-3; D not resolved. This CDR3 contains 15 residues. The ends were cut back, 4 bases at V and 0 bases at J, with 11 bases in the middle. The germline V gene has CDR1 MDHEN and CDR2 SYDVKM. The CDR3 reads CASSSPVASTDTQYF. Written as DNA, the CDR3 is TGTGCCAGCAGTTCCCCAGTGGCTAGCACAGATACGCAGTATTTT.

CDR3 sequence: CASFRGRNSPLHF. The CDR3 DNA sequence: TGTGCCAGCTTCAGGGGGCGAAATTCACCCCTCCACTTT. The chain is built from TRBV28 and TRBJ1-6; 8 bases align to TRBD1. CDR3 length: 13 amino acids. V gave up 8 bases and J gave up 7 bases; unmatched junction bases: 4. Germline CDR1 and CDR2: MDHEN and SYDVKM.

This sequence joins TRBV10-2 and TRBJ2-4, with 8 bases fitting TRBD2. The CDR3 runs to 14 residues. The trim removed 4 bases at V and 6 bases at J, leaving 5 bases unmatched. Germline loops: CDR1 WSHSY, CDR2 SAAADI. The CDR3 spells CASSVGGGLNIQYF. Here the CDR3 DNA reads TGCGCCAGCAGTGTCGGGGGGGGGCTAAACATTCAGTACTTC.

This clone has a handful of counts. V is TRBV7-2 and J is TRBJ2-7; D is perhaps TRBD2 (6 bases). This CDR3 has 15 amino acids. The V gene lost 3 bases and the J gene lost 1 base, with 13 bases spanning the gap. Per the germline V gene, CDR1 is SGHTA and CDR2 is FQGNSA. The CDR3 is CASSFGGDPSYEQYF. The CDR3, as DNA: TGTGCCAGCAGCTTTGGAGGGGACCCGTCCTACGAGCAGTACTTC.

The CDR3: CASSPGTGGNQPQHF. The CDR3 DNA sequence: TGTGCCAGCAGCCCCGGGACAGGGGGGAATCAGCCCCAGCATTTT. The rearrangement links TRBV7-9 to TRBJ1-5; 11 bases fit TRBD1. This CDR3 is 15 amino acids long. V gave up 5 bases and J gave up 4 bases; unmatched junction bases: 4. The germline CDR1 and CDR2 sequences are SEHNR and FQNEAQ (reference sequence).

J is TRBJ1-4 and V is TRBV27; TRBD1 aligns across 8 bases. V trimming: 5 bases; J trimming: 7 bases; junction bases outside the gene matches: 9. The germline V gene encodes CDR1 MNHEY and CDR2 SMNVEV (reference sequence). The CDR3 extends over 15 amino acids. The CDR3 region is CASSQGTGGGEKLFF. CDR3 DNA sequence: TGTGCCAGCAGTCAAGGGACAGGCGGTGGTGAAAAACTGTTTTTT.

The rearrangement links TRBV12-2 to TRBJ2-7; TRBD2 was called by the table and not checked on the DNA. TRBV12-2 is marked as a pseudogene. This CDR3 contains 15 residues. Here the CDR3 reads CASRHPASPEGEQYF. The CDR3, as DNA: TGTGCAAGTCGCCACCCTGCAAGCCCAGAGGGCGAGCAGTACTTC.

The J gene is TRBJ2-7, the V gene TRBV28, with TRBD1 as a possible D gene (6 bases). The germline CDR1 and CDR2 sequences are MDHEN and SYDVKM. The CDR3 is 16 amino acids. V was cut by 6 bases and J by 4 bases, with 22 bases left in between. CDR3 sequence (DNA): TGTGCCAGCAGAGTTGGGCCCCCGGCAGGGGTGTACGAGCAGTACTTC. Amino acids: CASRVGPPAGVYEQYF.

The chain uses TRBV2 and TRBJ1-1; no firm D call. Trimming removed 8 bases from V and 3 bases from J, with 13 bases in between. This CDR3 is built from 13 residues. Germline V CDR1 and CDR2: SNHLY, FYNNEI. CDR3 bases: TGTGCCAGCTCGTTGGCAGAGGACACTGAAGCTTTCTTT. It encodes CASSLAEDTEAFF.

J is TRBJ1-5 and V is TRBV6-4; 9 nucleotides line up with TRBD1. V was clipped by 2 bases and J by 0 bases; unmatched bases: 5. The CDR3 is made up of 17 amino acids. The germline gives CDR1 MRHNA, CDR2 SNTAGT. In nucleotides, the CDR3 is TGTGCCAGCAGTGACCTTGGGACAGGGCCTAGCAATCAGCCCCAGCATTTT. It yields the protein CASSDLGTGPSNQPQHF.

The chain joins TRBV7-2 to TRBJ2-7, with TRBD1 matching over 7 bases. The length of the CDR3 is 14 residues. In germline, CDR1 is SGHTA, CDR2 FQGNSA. J lost 7 bases, V lost 4 bases, and 10 bases had no gene match. The CDR3 DNA reads as TGTGCCAGCAGCTCCCGACAGGGTAGGGGAGAGCAGTACTTC. Translation gives CASSSRQGRGEQYF.

Only a few counts were recorded for this clone. This chain joins TRBV28 and TRBJ1-5; no clear D gene. From germline, CDR1 is MDHEN and CDR2 SYDVKM. Between the trimmed V and J ends, which lost 2 bases and 4 bases, there was a span of 3 bases. The CDR3 length is 12 residues. CDR3 residues: CASSLTNQPQHF. CDR3 in DNA: TGTGCCAGCAGTTTAACAAATCAGCCCCAGCATTTT.

The count of this clone is one. The chain joins TRBV4-2 to TRBJ2-2; 10 bases align to TRBD2. The CDR3 has 18 residues. CDR1 is LGHNA and CDR2 is YNFKEQ in the germline V gene. The V segment lost 0 bases and the J segment 0 bases; nucleotides outside the gene matches: 4. The CDR3 sequence: CASSQDILAGANTGELFF. DNA for the CDR3: TGTGCCAGCAGCCAAGATATCCTAGCGGGGGCGAACACCGGGGAGCTGTTTTTT.

J is TRBJ1-3 and V is TRBV30; the D gene is possibly TRBD1 (5 bases). CDR1 and CDR2 from the germline V gene are GTSNPN and SVGIG (reference sequence). This CDR3 has 15 amino acids. Trimming stripped 3 bases from V and 4 bases from J, with 16 bases between. The DNA for the CDR3 is TGTGCCTGGAGCGGTATGGGGGGAACGGGAAACACCATATATTTT. Protein product: CAWSGMGGTGNTIYF.

This chain joins TRBV29-1 and TRBJ2-7; 7 nucleotides match TRBD1. The CDR3 has 15 amino acids. Germline loops: CDR1 SQVTM, CDR2 ANQGSEA. V was clipped by 1 base and J by 3 bases; unmatched bases: 9. The CDR3 reads CSVEVNRGPIYEQYF. CDR3 sequence (DNA): TGCAGCGTTGAAGTAAACAGGGGACCTATCTACGAGCAGTACTTC.

The gene calls are TRBV28 and TRBJ1-1; D is perhaps TRBD1 (5 bases). V was pared by 2 bases and J by 3 bases, with 13 bases between. Germline V gene sequence: CDR1 MDHEN, CDR2 SYDVKM. The CDR3 length is 15 residues. The DNA of the CDR3 is TGTGCCAGCAGTTTAGGGGCGATAGGGGACACTGAAGCTTTCTTT. Residues: CASSLGAIGDTEAFF.

The rearrangement links TRBV28 to TRBJ2-7, with 8 bases matching TRBD1. V lost 5 bases, J lost 3 bases, and 3 bases stayed unmatched. Germline V gives CDR1 MDHEN, CDR2 SYDVKM. This CDR3 comprises 13 residues. CDR3 amino acids: CASSGQGHYEQYF. As DNA, the CDR3 is TGTGCCAGCAGTGGACAGGGTCACTACGAGCAGTACTTC. The full variable domain, with the rest looked up from reference TRBV28 and TRBJ2-7, is DVKVTQSSRYLVKRTGEKVFLECVQDMDHENMFWYRQDPGLGLRLIYFSYDVKMKEKGDIPEGYSVSREKKERFSLILESASTNQTSMYLCASSGQGHYEQYFGPGTRLTVT.